This entry features one TCR beta chain sequence. This CDR3 is 14 amino acids long. CDR1 and CDR2 (germline): SQVTM, ANQGSEA. V shed 6 bases, J shed 1 base, and the junction held 6 bases outside the gene matches. Repertoires were generated with immunoSEQ multiplex PCR, while TCRdb's copy carries only in-frame clones and drops some. This table holds 130,000 or so clones, 88% found once. This specimen comes from a study of blood T cell repertoires in COVID-19. Overall study context: Sample material is recorded as cDNA or gDNA derived from T cells, B-cell-depleted T cells, or PBMCs.

The sample taken for sequencing was peripheral blood. V and J are TRBV29-1 and TRBJ2-1; 7 nucleotides match TRBD2. This TCR was sampled from a man aged 55 to 70 with active or convalescent COVID-19. CDR3 region: CSVRTSASYNEQFF. The CDR3 bases are TGCAGCGTACGAACTAGCGCATCCTACAATGAGCAGTTCTTC.